The clone carrying this T cell receptor (beta chain) has ten or more counts. Each CDR3 protein is one row after TCRdb ran MiXCR on the 5' RACE reads. The sample includes some 49,000 distinct CDR3 sequences, about an eighth seen only once; the top ten take less than 5.5%. These data originate in a study of neurological immune-mediated disorders. This sample's time point: longitudinal time-point 2. V was trimmed by 0 bases and J by 4 bases, leaving 7 bases between them. Germline CDR1 LGHNA, CDR2 YSLEER. This CDR3 has 14 residues. The sequencing sample was made of PBMCs. The J gene is TRBJ2-1, the V gene TRBV4-3; D not resolved. The TCR comes from a male donor with HTLV-1-associated myelopathy (HAM/TSP). The CDR3 sequence is CASSQEWQYNEQFF. CDR3 in DNA: TGCGCCAGCAGCCAAGAGTGGCAGTACAATGAGCAGTTCTTC.